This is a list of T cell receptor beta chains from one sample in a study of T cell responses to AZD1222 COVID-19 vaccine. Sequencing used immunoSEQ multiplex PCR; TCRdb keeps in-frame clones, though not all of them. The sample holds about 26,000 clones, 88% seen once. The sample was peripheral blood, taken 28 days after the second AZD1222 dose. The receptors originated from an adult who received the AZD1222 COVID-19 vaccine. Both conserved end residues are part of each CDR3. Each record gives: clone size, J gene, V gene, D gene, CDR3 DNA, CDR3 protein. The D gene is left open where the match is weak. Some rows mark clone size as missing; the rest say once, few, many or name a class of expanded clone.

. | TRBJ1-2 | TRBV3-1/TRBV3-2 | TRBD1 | TGTGCCAGCAGCCACAGGGGGCGAGGCTACACCTTC | CASSHRGRGYTF
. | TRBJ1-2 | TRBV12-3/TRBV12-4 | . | TGTGCCAGCAGTTTAGAGTCCGCCTATGGCTACACCTTC | CASSLESAYGYTF
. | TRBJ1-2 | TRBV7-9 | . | TGTGCCAGCAGCTATGATTTGGGTGGCTACACCTTC | CASSYDLGGYTF
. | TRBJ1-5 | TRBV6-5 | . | TGTGCCAGCAGCAAAATGGGCTCGGGGCCCCAGCATTTT | CASSKMGSGPQHF
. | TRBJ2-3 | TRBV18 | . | TGTGCCAGCTCACCATCAGGGGGGGGAACAGATACGCAGTATTTT | CASSPSGGGTDTQYF
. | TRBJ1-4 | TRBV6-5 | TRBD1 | TGTGCCAGCAGTTACTCGGGGACAGGGGGTTGGGAAAAACTGTTTTTT | CASSYSGTGGWEKLFF
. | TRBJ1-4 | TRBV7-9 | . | TGTGCCAGCAGTCCTCAGGGAGTTGCAACTAATGAAAAACTGTTTTTT | CASSPQGVATNEKLFF
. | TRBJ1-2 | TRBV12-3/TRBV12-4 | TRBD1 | TGTGCCAGCAGGGGACAGGGCGACTTAGGCTACACCTTC | CASRGQGDLGYTF
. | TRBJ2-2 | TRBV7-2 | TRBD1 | TGTGCCAGCAGCTTAGTGGGGACAGGGAACACCGGGGAGCTGTTTTTT | CASSLVGTGNTGELFF
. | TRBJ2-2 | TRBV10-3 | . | TGTGCCATCAGTGAGGCTACTAGTTCCGGGGAGCTGTTTTTT | CAISEATSSGELFF
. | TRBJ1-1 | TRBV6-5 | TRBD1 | TGTGCCAGCGGATGGACAGGGCAGAACACTGAAGCTTTCTTT | CASGWTGQNTEAFF
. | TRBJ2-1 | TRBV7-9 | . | TGTGCCAGCAGCCCCCCGGGTGGGGGCAGCTCCTACAATGAGCAGTTCTTC | CASSPPGGGSSYNEQFF
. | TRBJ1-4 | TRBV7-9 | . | TGTGCCAGCAGCTTAGATGCCCAGAATAATGAAAAACTGTTTTTT | CASSLDAQNNEKLFF
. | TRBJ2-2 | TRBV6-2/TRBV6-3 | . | TGTGCCAGCAGTTACGGGTCGGGGGTCACCGGGGAGCTGTTTTTT | CASSYGSGVTGELFF
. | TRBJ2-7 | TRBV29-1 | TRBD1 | TGCAGCGTTGACACCCCGGGACAGGCTTCCGAGCAGTACTTC | CSVDTPGQASEQYF
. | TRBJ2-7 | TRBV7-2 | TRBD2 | TGTGCCAGCAGCTGGACTAGCGTTTACGAGCAGTACTTC | CASSWTSVYEQYF
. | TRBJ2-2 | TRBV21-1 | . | TGTGCCAGCAGCAAAGCGCAGACAGGGAGGCTCACCGGGGAGCTGTTTTTT | CASSKAQTGRLTGELFF
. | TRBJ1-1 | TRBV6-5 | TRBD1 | TGTGCCAGCAGTTGGGGACAGGTAACAAGTGAAGCTTTCTTT | CASSWGQVTSEAFF
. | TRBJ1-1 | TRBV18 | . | TGTGCCAGCTCACTGGAGAGACAAAATGAAGCTTTCTTT | CASSLERQNEAFF
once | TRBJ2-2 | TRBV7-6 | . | TGTGCCAGCAGCCCATGGGGCGGTGGGACCGGGGAGCTGTTTTTT | CASSPWGGGTGELFF
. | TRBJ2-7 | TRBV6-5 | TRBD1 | TGTGCCAGCAGGAGGACAGGGGGGGAGCAGTACTTC | CASRRTGGEQYF
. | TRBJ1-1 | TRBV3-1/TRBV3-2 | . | TGTGCCAGCAGCCACCGGGGCACTGAAGCTTTCTTT | CASSHRGTEAFF
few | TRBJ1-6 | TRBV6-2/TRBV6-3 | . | TGTGCCAGCAGCCCCCCCAGGCGGGCTGCCCACTTT | CASSPPRRAAHF
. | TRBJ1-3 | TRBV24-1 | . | TGTGCCACCAGCAGGGTATCTGGAAACACCATATATTTT | CATSRVSGNTIYF
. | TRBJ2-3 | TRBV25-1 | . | TGTGCCAGCAGTGGCTTGGATACGCAGTATTTT | CASSGLDTQYF
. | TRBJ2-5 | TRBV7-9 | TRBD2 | TGTGCCAGCAGCCTTATGGCGGGGGGCGTCAATGGCGCAGAGACCCAGTACTTC | CASSLMAGGVNGAETQYF
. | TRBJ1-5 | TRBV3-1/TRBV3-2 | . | TGTGCCAGCAGCCAAGCCCCGGTATCTCAGCCCCAGCATTTT | CASSQAPVSQPQHF
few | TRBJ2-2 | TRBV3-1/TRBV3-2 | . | TGTGCCAGCACCTGGAGTGGGGAGCTGTTTTTT | CASTWSGELFF
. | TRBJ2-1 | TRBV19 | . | TGTGCCAGTAGTATCTGGGAATTCAGGGGTGAGCAGTTCTTC | CASSIWEFRGEQFF
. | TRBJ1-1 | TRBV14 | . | TGTGCCAGCAGCCAAGATTCCTTTAGGGGACTGAACACTGAAGCTTTCTTT | CASSQDSFRGLNTEAFF
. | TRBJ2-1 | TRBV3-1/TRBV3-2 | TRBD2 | TGTGCCAGCAGCCAAGTGGGACTAGCGGGGGGGCCCGGGGTGCAGTTCTTC | CASSQVGLAGGPGVQFF
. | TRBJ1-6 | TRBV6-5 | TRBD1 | TGTGCCAGCGGACAGGGAAATTCACCCCTCCACTTT | CASGQGNSPLHF
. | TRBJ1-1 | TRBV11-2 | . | TGTGCCAGCAGCCCACTTACAGGGTGGACTGAAGCTTTCTTT | CASSPLTGWTEAFF
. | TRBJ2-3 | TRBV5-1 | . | TGCGCCAGCAGCTCTCAAGGGGGGTTAGATACGCAGTATTTT | CASSSQGGLDTQYF
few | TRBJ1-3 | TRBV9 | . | TGTGCCAGCAGCGTAAGTTCTTCTGGAAACACCATATATTTT | CASSVSSSGNTIYF
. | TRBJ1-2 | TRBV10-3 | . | TGTGCCATCAGTGAAGCTCGCGGGGGAGGAGATGGCTACACCTTC | CAISEARGGGDGYTF
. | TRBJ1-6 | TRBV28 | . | TGTGCCAGCAGTTTGAGGACAGCGCGGTCACCCCTCCACTTT | CASSLRTARSPLHF
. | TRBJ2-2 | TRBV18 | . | TGTGCCAGCTCACCACCGGGGGCGCGGAGCACCGGGGAGCTGTTTTTT | CASSPPGARSTGELFF
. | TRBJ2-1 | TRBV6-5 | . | TGTGCCAGCAGTCACAGCTACAATGAGCAGTTCTTC | CASSHSYNEQFF
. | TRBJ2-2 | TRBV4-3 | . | TGCGCCAGCAGCCAAGATCCCCTGTGGGGGGCGGAAACCGGGGAGCTGTTTTTT | CASSQDPLWGAETGELFF
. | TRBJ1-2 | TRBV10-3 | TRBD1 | TGTGCCAACTGGTCCGGACAGGGGGCGAGTGGCTACACCTTC | CANWSGQGASGYTF
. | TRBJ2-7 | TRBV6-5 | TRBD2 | TGTGCCAGCAGTTACGGGAGGGGAAACTACGAGCAGTACTTC | CASSYGRGNYEQYF
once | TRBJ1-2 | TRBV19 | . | TGTGCCAGTAGTATAGGAAACAGTGACTATGGCTACACCTTC | CASSIGNSDYGYTF
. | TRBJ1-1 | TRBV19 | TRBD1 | TGTGCCAGTAGTCCAAGGACAGGGATTAACACTGAAGCTTTCTTT | CASSPRTGINTEAFF
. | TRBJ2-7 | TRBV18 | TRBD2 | TGTGCCAGCTCACTACAGCGGGGTTCAGGCGGGGAGCAGTACTTC | CASSLQRGSGGEQYF
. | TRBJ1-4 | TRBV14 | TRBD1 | TGTGCCAGCAGCCCTTGGACAGGGATTAATGAAAAACTGTTTTTT | CASSPWTGINEKLFF
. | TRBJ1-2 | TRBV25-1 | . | TGTGCCAGCAGTGAATATATAGGACACTTC | CASSEYIGHF